The 28 T cell receptor beta chains presented below share a single source sample, sequenced in a study of shared clonotypes between healthy human individuals. Assay used: immunoSEQ multiplex PCR; TCRdb lists only in-frame clones, some missing. The sample lists roughly 640,000 clones, almost 97% occurring once. The sequenced material came from naive CD4+ T cells sorted from blood. Described subset: CD45RA+ positively selected. The receptors derive from a woman in her twenties or thirties in good health.

The chain uses TRBV28 and TRBJ2-7; TRBD1 agrees at 10 bases. This CDR3 is built from 17 residues. Germline loops: CDR1 MDHEN, CDR2 SYDVKM. The trim removed 7 bases at V and 7 bases at J, leaving 19 bases unmatched. CDR3 sequence reads: CASTFAGTGDGVGEQYF. CDR3 nucleotide sequence: TGTGCCAGCACCTTTGCTGGGACAGGGGACGGGGTTGGAGAGCAGTACTTC.

The chain carries TRBV4-2 and TRBJ1-6, with unresolved D. Germline V gene lookup returns CDR1 LGHNA and CDR2 YNFKEQ. V shed 1 base and J shed 9 bases, with 19 bases lying between them. The CDR3 extends over 17 amino acids. CDR3 nucleotides: TGTGCCAGCAGCCAAGTAGGCGGACCAGGTGGGATTTCACCCCTCCACTTT. Translated, it gives CASSQVGGPGGISPLHF.

The chain carries TRBV14 and TRBJ2-7; 8 nucleotides line up with TRBD2. Germline trimming cut 0 bases from V and 2 bases from J; bases unmatched to any gene: 3. The germline CDR1 and CDR2 sequences are SGHDN and FVKESK. This CDR3 contains 15 residues. The DNA of the CDR3 is TGTGCCAGCAGCCAAGAAACGGGAGGGCCCTACGAGCAGTACTTC. It encodes CASSQETGGPYEQYF.

This rearrangement joins TRBV7-3 to TRBJ2-1; 11 nucleotides agree with TRBD2. Trimming at V came to 3 bases and at J to 8 bases, leaving 6 bases not matched to a gene. Germline values: CDR1 SGHTA, CDR2 FQGTGA. The CDR3 runs to 15 residues. This CDR3 is CASSLTSGMGDEQFF. CDR3 nucleotides: TGTGCCAGCAGCTTGACTAGCGGGATGGGGGATGAGCAGTTCTTC.

The rearrangement joins TRBV11-2 to TRBJ2-7; TRBD2 agrees at 7 bases. Germline-derived CDR1 and CDR2 are SGHAT and FQNNGV. With 1 base clipped from V and 0 bases from J, the junction kept 6 bases outside the gene matches. The CDR3 has 16 amino acids. CDR3 amino acids: CASSLGRGSDSYEQYF. As DNA, the CDR3 is TGTGCCAGCAGCTTAGGGCGGGGGTCAGACTCCTACGAGCAGTACTTC.

The CDR3 is CASSLPGGSSYEQYF. As DNA, the CDR3 is TGCGCCAGCAGTCTGCCTGGGGGTTCCTCCTACGAGCAGTACTTC. This rearrangement joins TRBV5-1 to TRBJ2-5; either TRBD1 or TRBD2 may supply D (5 bases each). The tail of the sequence fits TRBJ2-7 better, so the J call may be wrong. Germline-derived CDR1 and CDR2 are SGHRS and YFSETQ. There are 15 residues in the CDR3.

This sequence joins TRBV6-1 and TRBJ1-6; D ambiguous. From germline, CDR1 is MNHNS and CDR2 SASEGT. The CDR3 contains 15 residues. The V end lost 6 bases, the J end lost 14 bases, and 23 bases lay between the germline ends. The CDR3 reads CASSSQVAIAGSLHF. CDR3 DNA sequence: TGTGCCAGCAGCTCCCAGGTCGCCATTGCGGGATCCCTCCACTTT.

The J gene is TRBJ2-5, the V gene TRBV5-1; no definite D call. The end of the DNA is better explained by TRBJ2-7, so the J call may be wrong. The CDR3 spans 13 residues. Germline CDR1 is SGHRS and CDR2 is YFSETQ. The CDR3 loop reads CASSLAVYYEQYF. CDR3 nucleotides: TGCGCCAGCAGCTTGGCCGTATACTACGAGCAGTACTTC.

Remarks on this clone: Other DNA sequences from this sample encode an identical CDR3 as well. The chain carries TRBV5-1 and TRBJ2-5; 10 positions match TRBD2. The J call may be in error: the DNA end matches TRBJ2-7 better. The CDR3 length is 15 residues. Germline V gene sequence: CDR1 SGHRS, CDR2 YFSETQ. The CDR3 loop is CASSLGLAGSYEQYF. For the CDR3, the DNA is TGCGCCAGCAGCTTGGGACTAGCGGGTTCCTACGAGCAGTACTTC.

V is TRBV5-1 and J is TRBJ2-5, with 9 nucleotides matching TRBD2. The junction had 1 base not matched to a gene; V was cut back by 0 bases and J by 4 bases. Germline CDR1 reads SGHRS; CDR2 reads YFSETQ. The CDR3 extends over 14 amino acids. The CDR3, as DNA: TGCGCCAGCAGCTTGGTACTAGCGGGAGAGACCCAGTACTTC. Translation: CASSLVLAGETQYF.

This clone has a single count. This sequence joins TRBV29-1 and TRBJ2-5; D may be TRBD2 (5 bases). The length of the CDR3 is 13 residues. The germline V gene encodes CDR1 SQVTM and CDR2 ANQGSEA. V lost 4 bases and J 4 bases, leaving 13 bases between the germline ends. For the CDR3, the DNA is TGCAGCGTTGTTGTCTCACGGGGAGAGACCCAGTACTTC. Protein product: CSVVVSRGETQYF.

The chain has TRBV5-5 and TRBJ2-3, with D perhaps TRBD1 or TRBD2 (5 bases each). Germline V gene data show CDR1 as SGHKS and CDR2 as YYEKEE (reference sequence). Trimming cost V 4 bases and J 1 base, with 19 bases left between them. CDR3 length: 17 residues. The CDR3 nucleotides are TGTGCCAGCAGCCTGACCGGGACGCATCGGGGCACAGATACGCAGTATTTT. Its protein is CASSLTGTHRGTDTQYF.

The chain links TRBV7-3 to TRBJ2-3, with 12 bases identical to TRBD2. V lost 0 bases, J lost 0 bases, and 10 bases stayed unmatched. Germline CDR1 SGHTA, CDR2 FQGTGA. CDR3 length: 20 residues. CDR3 loop: CASSLTSRLAGVGSTDTQYF. The CDR3 DNA follows: TGTGCCAGCAGCTTAACATCGCGACTAGCGGGAGTAGGTAGCACAGATACGCAGTATTTT.

J is TRBJ1-2 and V is TRBV2; TRBD1 matches at 8 bases. The germline V gene encodes CDR1 SNHLY and CDR2 FYNNEI. With 7 bases clipped from V and 6 bases from J, the junction kept 7 bases outside the gene matches. The CDR3 sequence is 13 residues long. The CDR3: CASILDRDHGYTF. In DNA, the CDR3 is TGTGCCAGCATCCTGGACAGGGATCATGGCTACACCTTC. Looking up the rest from reference TRBV2 and TRBJ1-2 gives the full variable domain: EPEVTQTPSHQVTQMGQEVILRCVPISNHLYFYWYRQILGQKVEFLVSFYNNEISEKSEIFDDQFSVERPDGSNFTLKIRSTKLEDSAMYFCASILDRDHGYTFGSGTRLTVV.

This clone was seen a single time. The chain couples TRBV5-1 to TRBJ1-3; D uncertain. V lost 4 bases to trimming and J lost 0 bases, with 8 bases between them. CDR3 length equals 14 residues. The germline CDR1 and CDR2 sequences are SGHRS and YFSETQ. This chain's CDR3 is CASSKGRSGNTIYF. CDR3 nucleotides: TGCGCCAGCAGCAAAGGCCGCTCTGGAAACACCATATATTTT. The variable domain in full, completed from reference TRBV5-1 and TRBJ1-3, reads KAGVTQTPRYLIKTRGQQVTLSCSPISGHRSVSWYQQTPGQGLQFLFEYFSETQRNKGNFPGRFSGRQFSNSRSEMNVSTLELGDSALYLCASSKGRSGNTIYFGEGSWLTVV.

The V gene is TRBV7-9, the J gene TRBJ2-3; possible D gene TRBD2, 5 bases. The germline V gene encodes CDR1 SEHNR and CDR2 FQNEAQ (reference sequence). CDR3 size: 14 residues. Between the trimmed V and J ends, which lost 3 bases and 2 bases, there was a span of 9 bases. The CDR3 is CASSFSGYTDTQYF. In DNA form, the CDR3 reads TGTGCCAGCAGCTTTTCGGGGTACACAGATACGCAGTATTTT.

The chain carries TRBV28 and TRBJ1-1, with D uncertain. Germline V CDR1 and CDR2: MDHEN, SYDVKM. The V and J ends lost 7 bases and 3 bases respectively, with 18 bases between them. The CDR3 spans 15 residues. The CDR3 nucleotides are TGTGCCAGCACCCACTGGCGGGCGACGGACACTGAAGCTTTCTTT. Translated: CASTHWRATDTEAFF.

This chain links TRBV5-1 with TRBJ1-4, with 8 bases identical to TRBD1. The CDR3 has 16 amino acids. Trimming at V came to 0 bases and at J to 8 bases, leaving 9 bases not matched to a gene. Germline V CDR1 and CDR2: SGHRS, YFSETQ. The CDR3 sequence: CASSLADRTGTEKLFF. As DNA, the CDR3 is TGCGCCAGCAGCTTGGCCGATCGGACAGGGACGGAAAAACTGTTTTTT.

The CDR3 coding sequence is TGTGCCAGCAGACGTAGCGCGTTATTACTTGATACGCAGTATTTT. Its translation is CASRRSALLLDTQYF. The rearrangement links TRBV28 to TRBJ2-3; a weak D match, TRBD2 (5 bases). CDR3 length: 15 residues. Trimming cost V 6 bases and J 6 bases, with 19 bases left between them. Germline assignment: CDR1 MDHEN and CDR2 SYDVKM.

The chain combines TRBV7-6 with TRBJ1-5; D ambiguous. Trimming cost V 3 bases and J 2 bases, with 5 bases left between them. This CDR3 is 13 amino acids long. CDR1 is SGHVS and CDR2 is FNYEAQ in the germline V gene. This CDR3 reads CASSFGGNQPQHF. The CDR3 bases are TGTGCCAGCAGCTTCGGAGGCAATCAGCCCCAGCATTTT.

This chain links TRBV5-1 with TRBJ1-6, with 9 bases matching TRBD1. The CDR3 sequence is 15 residues long. The ends lost 0 bases at V and 7 bases at J; junction bases unmatched: 2. Germline V gives CDR1 SGHRS, CDR2 YFSETQ. Here the CDR3 reads CASSLGDRENSPLHF. The CDR3 region has the DNA TGCGCCAGCAGCTTGGGGGACAGGGAGAATTCACCCCTCCACTTT.

This clone has just a few counts. The chain combines TRBV5-6 with TRBJ2-7; D remains unclear. The germline V and J ends were trimmed by 1 base and 7 bases, with 6 bases remaining between them. The CDR3 has 11 residues. CDR1 and CDR2 (germline): SGHDT, YYEEEE. CDR3 region: CASSLLGEQYF. In DNA, the CDR3 is TGTGCCAGCAGCTTGCTTGGAGAGCAGTACTTC.

This clone was observed a single time. V is TRBV7-2 and J is TRBJ2-1; 11 bases line up with TRBD2. Germline-derived CDR1 and CDR2 are SGHTA and FQGNSA. Trimming cost V 1 base and J 4 bases; bases outside gene matches: 3. The CDR3 has 16 residues. As DNA, the CDR3 is TGTGCCAGCAGCTTAGAGGGGACTAGCGGATACAATGAGCAGTTCTTC. Its protein product is CASSLEGTSGYNEQFF.

This chain joins TRBV6-6 and TRBJ1-5; D gene ambiguous. Germline CDR1 reads MNHNY; CDR2 reads SVGAGI (reference sequence). The V end was cut by 0 bases, the J end by 3 bases, with 9 bases between. This CDR3 spans 15 amino acids. The CDR3 protein is CASSYSVGDNQPQHF. In DNA form, the CDR3 reads TGTGCCAGCAGTTACTCGGTGGGTGACAATCAGCCCCAGCATTTT.

The rearrangement links TRBV5-1 to TRBJ2-3; 10 positions agree with TRBD2. The V and J ends lost 1 base and 1 base, in that order; junction bases with no gene match: 6. This CDR3 is built from 17 residues. Germline V gene sequence: CDR1 SGHRS, CDR2 YFSETQ. The CDR3 region has the DNA TGCGCCAGCAGCTTGTTCTCTAGCGGGGGTGGCACAGATACGCAGTATTTT. Its translation: CASSLFSSGGGTDTQYF.

This rearrangement joins TRBV9 to TRBJ1-1; D gene uncertain. This CDR3 spans 14 amino acids. CDR1 and CDR2 (germline): SGDLS, YYNGEE. Trimming removed 4 bases from V and 4 bases from J, with 14 bases in between. CDR3: CASSRNRVFTEAFF. In DNA form, the CDR3 reads TGTGCCAGCAGCCGCAACAGAGTATTCACTGAAGCTTTCTTT.

The chain has TRBV2 and TRBJ1-1; the match to TRBD1 covers 7 bases. CDR1 is SNHLY and CDR2 is FYNNEI in the germline V gene. The CDR3 loop spans 13 amino acids. J was trimmed by 1 base and V by 10 bases; bases with no gene match: 6. CDR3 in DNA: TGTGCCATTTCGGGACAGACGAACACTGAAGCTTTCTTT. Protein sequence: CAISGQTNTEAFF.

The rearrangement links TRBV5-1 to TRBJ1-6; no clear D. The CDR3 sequence is 14 residues long. V lost 0 bases and J lost 7, with 8 bases in between. Germline V gene data show CDR1 as SGHRS and CDR2 as YFSETQ. The CDR3 sequence: CASSLAPYNSPLHF. The CDR3, as DNA: TGCGCCAGCAGCTTGGCACCGTACAATTCACCCCTCCACTTT. The whole variable domain, filled in from reference TRBV5-1 and TRBJ1-6, reads KAGVTQTPRYLIKTRGQQVTLSCSPISGHRSVSWYQQTPGQGLQFLFEYFSETQRNKGNFPGRFSGRQFSNSRSEMNVSTLELGDSALYLCASSLAPYNSPLHFGNGTRLTVT.